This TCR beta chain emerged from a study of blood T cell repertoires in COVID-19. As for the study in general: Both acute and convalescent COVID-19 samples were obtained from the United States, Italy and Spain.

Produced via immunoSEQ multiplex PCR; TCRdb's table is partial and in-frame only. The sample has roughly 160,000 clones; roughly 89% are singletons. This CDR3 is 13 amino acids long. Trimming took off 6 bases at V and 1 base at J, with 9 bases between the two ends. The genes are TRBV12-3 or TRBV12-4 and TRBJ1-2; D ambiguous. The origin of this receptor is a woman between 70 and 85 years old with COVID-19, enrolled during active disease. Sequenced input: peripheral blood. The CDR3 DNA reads TGTGCCAGCAGCCACCACAATAACTATGGCTACACCTTC. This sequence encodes CASSHHNNYGYTF.